This TCR beta chain originates from a study of cytomegalovirus exposure and HLA in healthy donors. The study's findings and limits: Follow-up analysis found HLA locus-dependent TCR association rates, highest for DRB1 and lowest for HLA-C. Some public TCRs appeared in many individuals, while most sequences were rare. For TCR beta chains, V- and J-gene trimming was later linked to a missense DCLRE1C variant.

The germline V gene has CDR1 LGHNA and CDR2 YNFKEQ. Trimming at V came to 1 base and at J to 5 bases, leaving 9 bases not matched to a gene. The CDR3 spans 17 residues. This clone was recorded a few times. Its antigen is as yet unknown. With 60 Vbeta and 13 Jbeta primers, the PCR was carried out. The protocol was immunoSEQ multiplex PCR, while the TCRdb copy is restricted to in-frame clones and leaves out a portion. The sample consists of some 110,000 clones, roughly 75% of them appearing once. The chain recombines TRBV4-2 with TRBJ2-1; 9 bases align to TRBD1. The sequence was collected from a man aged 35 to 55 in good health and CMV-seronegative. The specimen was PBMCs. This CDR3 reads CASSQGSPGTGNNEQFF. In DNA, the CDR3 is TGTGCCAGCAGCCAAGGTTCCCCAGGGACAGGGAACAATGAGCAGTTCTTC.